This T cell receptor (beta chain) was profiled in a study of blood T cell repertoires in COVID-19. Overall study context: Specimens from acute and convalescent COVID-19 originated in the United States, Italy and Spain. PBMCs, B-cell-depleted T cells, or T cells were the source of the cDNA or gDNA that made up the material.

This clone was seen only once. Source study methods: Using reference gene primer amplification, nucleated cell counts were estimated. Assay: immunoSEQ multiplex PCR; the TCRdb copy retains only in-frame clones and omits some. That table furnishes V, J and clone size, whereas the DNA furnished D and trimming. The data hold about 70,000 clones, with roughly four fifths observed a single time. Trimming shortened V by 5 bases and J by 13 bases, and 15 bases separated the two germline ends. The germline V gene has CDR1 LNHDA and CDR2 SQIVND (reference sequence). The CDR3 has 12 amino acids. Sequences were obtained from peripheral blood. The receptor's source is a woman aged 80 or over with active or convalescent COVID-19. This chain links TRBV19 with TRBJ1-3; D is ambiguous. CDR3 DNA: TGTGCCAGTAGTCGTACCGGGATTTTTATATATTTT. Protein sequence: CASSRTGIFIYF.